These T cell receptor beta chains were read from a single sample in a study of technical replicates of blood from several donors. The assay was immunoSEQ multiplex PCR, and TCRdb's table has in-frame clones only and misses some. Here the sample spans tens of thousands of clones, 75% to 95% being singletons. Specimen: T cells isolated from PBMCs. The origin of the receptors is a human donor in good health. Some clones in this sample may be carry-over from other donors' samples. The CDR3 runs from the conserved cysteine through the conserved F or W. The D gene is left open where the match is weak. Expanded clones are given a class, and other clones once, few, many or no size at all.

size: .
V: TRBV9
D: TRBD1
J: TRBJ2-3
DNA: TGTGCCAGCAGCGTAGAGGGACAGGGGTTCACAGATACGCAGTATTTT
CDR3: CASSVEGQGFTDTQYF

size: .
V: TRBV28
D: .
J: TRBJ2-3
DNA: TGTGCCAGCAGCTACCCCCGGGGGACAGATACGCAGTATTTT
CDR3: CASSYPRGTDTQYF

size: .
V: TRBV7-9
D: .
J: TRBJ1-2
DNA: TGTGCCAGCAGCCATTCGGATGGCTACACCTTC
CDR3: CASSHSDGYTF

size: .
V: TRBV11-3
D: .
J: TRBJ2-5
DNA: TGTGCCAGCAGCTGGGCCCAAGAGACCCAGTACTTC
CDR3: CASSWAQETQYF

size: once
V: TRBV29-1
D: TRBD2
J: TRBJ2-2
DNA: TGCAGCGTTAGAGGGACTAGCGGGGCTCTCGGGGAGCTGTTTTTT
CDR3: CSVRGTSGALGELFF

size: once
V: TRBV19
D: TRBD2
J: TRBJ2-7
DNA: TGTGCCAGTCAGACTAGCGGGAGGTCCAGTTCAAGCTACGAGCAGTACTTC
CDR3: CASQTSGRSSSSYEQYF

size: .
V: TRBV25-1
D: TRBD1
J: TRBJ1-1
DNA: TGTGCCAGCAGGACAGGGGGCGTCACTGAAGCTTTCTTT
CDR3: CASRTGGVTEAFF

size: .
V: TRBV2
D: TRBD2
J: TRBJ2-1
DNA: TGTGCCAGCAGTCTCTCGACTAGCGTGACGAATGAGCAGTTCTTC
CDR3: CASSLSTSVTNEQFF

size: .
V: TRBV11-2
D: .
J: TRBJ2-7
DNA: TGTGCCAGCAGCTTATTTCGGGGGGCGCGGGAGCAGTACTTC
CDR3: CASSLFRGAREQYF

size: .
V: TRBV9
D: TRBD2
J: TRBJ2-1
DNA: TGTGCCAGCAGCGGCCGGGGGGGGCTAGCGGCCGACAATGAGCAGTTCTTC
CDR3: CASSGRGGLAADNEQFF

size: .
V: TRBV7-2
D: TRBD2
J: TRBJ2-7
DNA: TGTGCCAGCAGCCCCAGACTAGCGGATTACGAGCAGTACTTC
CDR3: CASSPRLADYEQYF

size: .
V: TRBV27
D: TRBD1
J: TRBJ2-5
DNA: TGTGCCAGCAGTTTATGGACAGGCCCACAGTACTTC
CDR3: CASSLWTGPQYF

size: .
V: TRBV5-5
D: .
J: TRBJ1-1
DNA: TGTGCCAGCCTGAGGGCAGGGGAAATGAACACTGAAGCTTTCTTT
CDR3: CASLRAGEMNTEAFF

size: .
V: TRBV9
D: .
J: TRBJ1-1
DNA: TGTGCCAGCAGCGTAGCACAGGGACGTAACACTGAAGCTTTCTTT
CDR3: CASSVAQGRNTEAFF

size: .
V: TRBV10-3
D: TRBD2
J: TRBJ2-3
DNA: TGTGCCATCAGTGAGCCGCATAGCGGGAGTTCCCCTACGCAGTATTTT
CDR3: CAISEPHSGSSPTQYF

size: .
V: TRBV12-5
D: .
J: TRBJ2-7
DNA: TGTGCTAGTGGTTTGGAAACACGCAGGTACGAGCAGTACTTC
CDR3: CASGLETRRYEQYF

size: .
V: TRBV6-5
D: .
J: TRBJ2-3
DNA: TGTGCCAGCAGGGAGAACACAGATACGCAGTATTTT
CDR3: CASRENTDTQYF

size: .
V: TRBV5-5
D: TRBD1
J: TRBJ2-7
DNA: TGTGCCAGCAGCAGGGGACAGGGCCCTTACGAGCAGTACTTC
CDR3: CASSRGQGPYEQYF

size: once
V: TRBV28
D: .
J: TRBJ2-5
DNA: TGTGCCAGCAGTACCGGGGCAGGGGAAGAGACCCAGTACTTC
CDR3: CASSTGAGEETQYF

size: .
V: TRBV6-5
D: .
J: TRBJ1-1
DNA: TGTGCCAGCAGTCGGAACACAGGGTACACTGAAGCTTTCTTT
CDR3: CASSRNTGYTEAFF

size: .
V: TRBV10-3
D: .
J: TRBJ1-4
DNA: TGTGCCATCAGTAGGGGGGGCGAAAAACTGTTTTTT
CDR3: CAISRGGEKLFF

size: .
V: TRBV23-1
D: TRBD2
J: TRBJ2-1
DNA: TGCGCCACCCATCTAGCGGGAGGGATGAGGGCCAATGAGCAGTTCTTC
CDR3: CATHLAGGMRANEQFF

size: once
V: TRBV27
D: .
J: TRBJ2-5
DNA: TGTGCCAGCATGTGGGCGGGGAGAGGAGAGACCCAGTACTTC
CDR3: CASMWAGRGETQYF

size: .
V: TRBV9
D: TRBD1
J: TRBJ2-5
DNA: TGTGCCAGCAGCGTCTGGGCAGGGGGCGAAGAGACCCAGTACTTC
CDR3: CASSVWAGGEETQYF

size: .
V: TRBV13
D: TRBD1
J: TRBJ1-3
DNA: TGTGCCAGCAGCACCAGACAGGGAGTCTCTGGAAACACCATATATTTT
CDR3: CASSTRQGVSGNTIYF

size: .
V: TRBV27
D: TRBD1
J: TRBJ1-2
DNA: TGTGCCAGCCGAACTCCCTCAGGGGGCCCTGGCTACACCTTC
CDR3: CASRTPSGGPGYTF

size: .
V: TRBV5-8
D: TRBD1
J: TRBJ2-7
DNA: TGTGCCAGCAGCCTAATGAGAACACAGGGGCTAGCCTACGAGCAGTACTTC
CDR3: CASSLMRTQGLAYEQYF

size: .
V: TRBV27
D: .
J: TRBJ2-1
DNA: TGTGCCAGCAGTGATCAGGGCAATGAGCAGTTCTTC
CDR3: CASSDQGNEQFF

size: .
V: TRBV6-5
D: .
J: TRBJ2-1
DNA: TGTGCCAGCAGTTCTGATGAGGAGGGGAAAGATAATGAGCAGTTCTTC
CDR3: CASSSDEEGKDNEQFF

size: .
V: TRBV19
D: TRBD1
J: TRBJ1-1
DNA: TGTGCCAGTAAGGAACAGGGGGCGATGGACACTGAAGCTTTCTTT
CDR3: CASKEQGAMDTEAFF

size: .
V: TRBV28
D: .
J: TRBJ1-2
DNA: TGTGCCAGCAGTTTATATGGGGGCGTCAACTATGGCTACACCTTC
CDR3: CASSLYGGVNYGYTF

size: .
V: TRBV19
D: .
J: TRBJ1-2
DNA: TGTGCCAGTAGTATCGGGGGAGATGGCTACACCTTC
CDR3: CASSIGGDGYTF

size: .
V: TRBV28
D: TRBD1
J: TRBJ1-5
DNA: TGTGCCAGCAGTCGTGGGACAGGAGGTCAGCCCCAGCATTTT
CDR3: CASSRGTGGQPQHF

size: .
V: TRBV9
D: TRBD2
J: TRBJ2-7
DNA: TGTGCCAGCAGCGGGACTAGCGGGAGGGCCCATTCCTACGAGCAGTACTTC
CDR3: CASSGTSGRAHSYEQYF

size: .
V: TRBV19
D: .
J: TRBJ2-6
DNA: TGTGCCAGTAGTTTCACAGGGTGGTACTCTGGGGCCAACGTCCTGACTTTC
CDR3: CASSFTGWYSGANVLTF

size: .
V: TRBV9
D: TRBD1
J: TRBJ2-7
DNA: TGTGCCAGCTCCCCCGGGACAGACTCCTACGAGCAGTACTTC
CDR3: CASSPGTDSYEQYF

size: .
V: TRBV5-8
D: TRBD2
J: TRBJ2-5
DNA: TGTGCCAGCAGCTTGGGCGGGAGGAGTGGAGAGACCCAGTACTTC
CDR3: CASSLGGRSGETQYF

size: .
V: TRBV30
D: TRBD2
J: TRBJ2-1
DNA: TGTGCCTTACGTAGCGGGAGTGTATACAATGAGCAGTTCTTC
CDR3: CALRSGSVYNEQFF

size: .
V: TRBV10-3
D: .
J: TRBJ1-5
DNA: TGTGCCATCAGTGAACGTGGGGCAGGTAATCAGCCCCAGCATTTT
CDR3: CAISERGAGNQPQHF

size: .
V: TRBV29-1
D: .
J: TRBJ2-1
DNA: TGCAGCGCGGGACTCGCCAATGAGCAGTTCTTC
CDR3: CSAGLANEQFF

size: .
V: TRBV4-1
D: .
J: TRBJ1-5
DNA: TGCGCCAGCAGCCAACGTCGGGGGGGGAATCAGCCCCAGCATTTT
CDR3: CASSQRRGGNQPQHF

size: .
V: TRBV4-3
D: .
J: TRBJ2-7
DNA: TGCGCCAGCAGCCAGGAGGCGGGTAGTACTTCCTACGAGCAGTACTTC
CDR3: CASSQEAGSTSYEQYF

size: .
V: TRBV30
D: TRBD1
J: TRBJ2-5
DNA: TGTGCCTGGAGAGTCACCGGGACAGGCTGGGAGACCCAGTACTTC
CDR3: CAWRVTGTGWETQYF

size: .
V: TRBV11-3
D: .
J: TRBJ1-2
DNA: TGTGCCAGCAGCTTAGACGCGGACAGTGGGCTCTATGGCTACACCTTC
CDR3: CASSLDADSGLYGYTF

size: .
V: TRBV15
D: .
J: TRBJ2-2
DNA: TGTGCCACCAGAGTAGGGGGGACAGCGAACACCGGGGAGCTGTTTTTT
CDR3: CATRVGGTANTGELFF

size: few
V: TRBV19
D: TRBD1
J: TRBJ1-1
DNA: TGTGCCAGTACCAGAGGGACAGTAGCTTTCTTT
CDR3: CASTRGTVAFF

size: .
V: TRBV9
D: .
J: TRBJ1-2
DNA: TGTGCCAGCAGCGTAGATCCGGACAGCCATGGCTACACCTTC
CDR3: CASSVDPDSHGYTF

size: .
V: TRBV7-8
D: .
J: TRBJ1-4
DNA: TGTGCCAGCAGCCCCCCTTCAAGAAGGGGGAGAACTAATGAAAAACTGTTTTTT
CDR3: CASSPPSRRGRTNEKLFF

size: .
V: TRBV27
D: TRBD2
J: TRBJ2-1
DNA: TGTGCCAGCAGCTGGGGCGGGAGGATCGACAATGAGCAGTTCTTC
CDR3: CASSWGGRIDNEQFF

size: .
V: TRBV27
D: .
J: TRBJ2-7
DNA: TGTGCCAGCAGTCAAACGTCCCAGGCTATCGGCGAGCAGTACTTC
CDR3: CASSQTSQAIGEQYF

size: .
V: TRBV28
D: TRBD1
J: TRBJ2-7
DNA: TGTGCCAGCAGTTTTCCGGGACAGGGGCTCTACGAGCAGTACTTC
CDR3: CASSFPGQGLYEQYF

size: .
V: TRBV6-5
D: .
J: TRBJ1-1
DNA: TGTGCCAGCCAAACCCTGCAGGGCCCGAACACTGAAGCTTTCTTT
CDR3: CASQTLQGPNTEAFF

size: .
V: TRBV14
D: TRBD1
J: TRBJ2-7
DNA: TGTGCCAGCAGCCAAGTTTGGACAGGGGAACAGTACTTC
CDR3: CASSQVWTGEQYF

size: .
V: TRBV28
D: .
J: TRBJ2-2
DNA: TGTGCCAGCAGTTTACAAGGGGACACCGGGGAGCTGTTTTTT
CDR3: CASSLQGDTGELFF

size: .
V: TRBV9
D: TRBD2
J: TRBJ2-5
DNA: TGTGCCAGCAGCGTAGTTGGACTAGCGGATAGTCAAGAGACCCAGTACTTC
CDR3: CASSVVGLADSQETQYF